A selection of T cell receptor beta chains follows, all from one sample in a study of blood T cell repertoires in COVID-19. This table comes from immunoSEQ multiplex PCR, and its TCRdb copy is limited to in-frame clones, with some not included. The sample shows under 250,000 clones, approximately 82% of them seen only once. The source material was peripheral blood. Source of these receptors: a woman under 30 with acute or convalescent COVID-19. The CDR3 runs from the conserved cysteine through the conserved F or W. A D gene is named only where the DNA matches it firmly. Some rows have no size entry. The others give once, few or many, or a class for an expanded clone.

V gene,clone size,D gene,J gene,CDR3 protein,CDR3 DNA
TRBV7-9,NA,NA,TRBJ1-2,CASSQGDSPYYGYTF,TGTGCCAGCAGCCAAGGCGACAGCCCCTACTATGGCTACACCTTC
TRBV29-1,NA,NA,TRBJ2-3,CSHRVTDTQYF,TGCAGCCATCGGGTCACAGATACGCAGTATTTT
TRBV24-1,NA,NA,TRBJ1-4,CATSDSSGSDEKLFF,TGTGCCACCAGTGATTCATCGGGGTCGGATGAAAAACTGTTTTTT
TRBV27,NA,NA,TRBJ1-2,CASSGRAGYYGYTF,TGTGCCAGCAGTGGAAGGGCAGGGTACTATGGCTACACCTTC
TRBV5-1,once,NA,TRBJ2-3,CASRTSGFGTDTQYF,TGCGCCAGCAGAACCAGCGGGTTCGGCACAGATACGCAGTATTTT
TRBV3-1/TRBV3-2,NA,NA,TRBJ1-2,CASSQRERLAMGYTF,TGTGCCAGCAGCCAACGGGAAAGGTTGGCAATGGGCTACACCTTC
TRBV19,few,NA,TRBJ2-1,CASSMAEIYNEQFF,TGTGCCAGTAGTATGGCGGAGATTTACAATGAGCAGTTCTTC
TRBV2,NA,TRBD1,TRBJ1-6,CATSRDRVNSPLHF,TGTGCCACCAGCCGGGACAGGGTAAATTCACCCCTCCACTTT
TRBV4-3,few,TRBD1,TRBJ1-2,CASSLRDRALSGGYTF,TGCGCCAGCAGCCTCCGGGACAGGGCGCTGAGTGGGGGCTACACCTTC
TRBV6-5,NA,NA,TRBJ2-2,CASSYVTTGELFF,TGTGCCAGCAGTTACGTCACAACCGGGGAGCTGTTTTTT
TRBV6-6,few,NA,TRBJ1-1,CASSYILGGENTEAFF,TGTGCCAGCAGTTATATCCTAGGAGGAGAGAACACTGAAGCTTTCTTT
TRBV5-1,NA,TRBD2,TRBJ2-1,CASSSWLGGSSYNEQFF,TGCGCCAGCAGCTCGTGGTTGGGCGGGAGCTCCTACAATGAGCAGTTCTTC
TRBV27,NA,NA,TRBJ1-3,CASSPGYWGGSGNTIYF,TGTGCCAGCAGCCCCGGTTATTGGGGAGGCTCTGGAAACACCATATATTTT
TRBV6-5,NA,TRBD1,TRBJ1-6,CASSYDRTGKSPLHF,TGTGCCAGCAGTTACGATAGGACAGGGAAGTCACCCCTCCACTTT
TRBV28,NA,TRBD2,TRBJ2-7,CASRPATSGSFEQYF,TGTGCCAGCAGACCCGCGACTAGCGGGAGTTTCGAGCAGTACTTC
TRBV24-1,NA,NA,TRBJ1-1,CATSDKPNTEAFF,TGTGCCACCAGTGATAAGCCCAACACTGAAGCTTTCTTT
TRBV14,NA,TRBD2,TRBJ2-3,CASSQAALAGYTDTQYF,TGTGCCAGCAGCCAAGCGGCTCTAGCGGGTTACACAGATACGCAGTATTTT
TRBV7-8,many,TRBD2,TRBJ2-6,CASSLDTAGGLSGANVLTF,TGTGCCAGCAGCTTAGATACAGCGGGAGGCCTCTCTGGGGCCAACGTCCTGACTTTC
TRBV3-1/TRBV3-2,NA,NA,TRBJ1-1,CASSQGLRGTRTNTEAFF,TGTGCCAGCAGCCAAGGTCTTCGGGGGACCCGAACGAACACTGAAGCTTTCTTT
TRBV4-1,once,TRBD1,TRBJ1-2,CASSLPLGTPTGRFGYTF,TGCGCCAGCAGCCTACCCTTGGGTACTCCGACAGGGCGATTTGGCTACACCTTC
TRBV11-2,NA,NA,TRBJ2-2,CASSLGTAPKPKSGELFF,TGTGCCAGCAGCTTAGGGACTGCGCCGAAACCTAAAAGCGGGGAGCTGTTTTTT
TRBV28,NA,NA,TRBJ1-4,CASSSGKLFF,TGTGCCAGCAGTTCCGGAAAACTGTTTTTT
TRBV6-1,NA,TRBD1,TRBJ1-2,CASSEIRDRELYGYTF,TGTGCCAGCAGTGAAATTCGAGACAGGGAGCTTTATGGCTACACCTTC
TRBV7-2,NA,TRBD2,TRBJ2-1,CASSLWSTSGSSYNEQFF,TGTGCCAGCAGCTTGTGGTCGACTAGCGGGAGCTCCTACAATGAGCAGTTCTTC
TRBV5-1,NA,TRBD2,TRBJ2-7,CASSLRPTSGLRSSYEQYF,TGCGCCAGCAGCTTGCGTCCGACTAGCGGGTTGAGGAGCTCCTACGAGCAGTACTTC
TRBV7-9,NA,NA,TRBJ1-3,CASSFGLQGLPGNTIYF,TGTGCCAGCAGCTTCGGGCTCCAGGGGTTACCTGGAAACACCATATATTTT
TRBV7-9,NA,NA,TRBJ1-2,CASSLGLGYTF,TGTGCCAGCAGCTTAGGACTTGGCTACACCTTC
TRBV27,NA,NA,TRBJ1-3,CASSLDSGVGNTIYF,TGTGCCAGCAGTTTAGATTCAGGGGTCGGAAACACCATATATTTT
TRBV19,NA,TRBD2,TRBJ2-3,CASSIVSGRAYGTDTQYF,TGTGCCAGTAGTATCGTTAGCGGGAGGGCCTATGGCACAGATACGCAGTATTTT
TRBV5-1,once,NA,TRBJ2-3,CATRTGTDTQYF,TGCGCCACCCGAACGGGCACAGATACGCAGTATTTT
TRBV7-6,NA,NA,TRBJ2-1,CASSPVVSYNEQFF,TGTGCCAGCAGCCCCGTCGTGTCCTACAATGAGCAGTTCTTC
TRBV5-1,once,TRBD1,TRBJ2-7,CASSPGGTGYYEQYF,TGCGCCAGCAGCCCTGGAGGGACAGGGTACTACGAGCAGTACTTC
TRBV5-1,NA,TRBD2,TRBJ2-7,CASSLALAGSEQYF,TGCGCCAGCAGCTTAGCACTAGCGGGAAGCGAGCAGTACTTC
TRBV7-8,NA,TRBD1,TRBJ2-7,CASSSGTVVFYEQYF,TGTGCCAGCAGCTCCGGGACAGTCGTTTTCTACGAGCAGTACTTC
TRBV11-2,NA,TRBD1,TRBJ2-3,CASSLDTGQGSTDTQYF,TGTGCCAGCAGCTTAGATACAGGACAGGGGAGCACAGATACGCAGTATTTT
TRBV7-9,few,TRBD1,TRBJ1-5,CASSRTGGPGQPQHF,TGTGCCAGCAGCCGTACAGGGGGCCCGGGTCAGCCCCAGCATTTT
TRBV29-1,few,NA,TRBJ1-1,CSSSGAANTEAFF,TGCAGCTCATCAGGTGCAGCGAACACTGAAGCTTTCTTT
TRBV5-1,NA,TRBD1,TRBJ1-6,CASSLAHRGGNSPLHF,TGCGCCAGCAGCTTGGCCCACAGGGGCGGTAATTCACCCCTCCACTTT
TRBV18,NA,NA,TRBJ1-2,CASSPENAANYGYTF,TGTGCCAGCTCACCTGAGAATGCAGCGAACTATGGCTACACCTTC
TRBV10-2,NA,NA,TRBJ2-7,CASSEFLYEQYF,TGCGCCAGCAGTGAGTTTTTATACGAGCAGTACTTC
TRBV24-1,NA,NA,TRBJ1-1,CATSDPGRDTEAFF,TGTGCCACCAGTGATCCTGGGCGAGACACTGAAGCTTTCTTT